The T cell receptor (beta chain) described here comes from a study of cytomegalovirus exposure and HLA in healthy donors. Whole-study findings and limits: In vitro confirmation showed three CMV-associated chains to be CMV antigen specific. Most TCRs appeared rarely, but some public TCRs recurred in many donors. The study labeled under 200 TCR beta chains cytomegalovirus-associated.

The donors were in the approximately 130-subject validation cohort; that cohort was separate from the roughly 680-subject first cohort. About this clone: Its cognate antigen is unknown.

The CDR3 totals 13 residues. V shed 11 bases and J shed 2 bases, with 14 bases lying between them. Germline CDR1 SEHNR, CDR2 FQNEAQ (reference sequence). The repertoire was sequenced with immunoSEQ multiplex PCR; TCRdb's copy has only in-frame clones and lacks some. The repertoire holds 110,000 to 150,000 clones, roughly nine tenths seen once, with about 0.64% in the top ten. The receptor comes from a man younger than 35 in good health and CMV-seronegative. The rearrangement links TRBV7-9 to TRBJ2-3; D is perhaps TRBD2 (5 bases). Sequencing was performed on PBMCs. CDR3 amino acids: CAATGIDTDTQYF. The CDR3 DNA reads TGTGCCGCAACGGGAATAGACACAGATACGCAGTATTTT.